This entry is about one T cell receptor beta chain. The sample is drawn from a study of blood T cell repertoires in COVID-19. Looking at the study overall: The United States, Italy and Spain supplied acute and convalescent COVID-19 samples. Sample material is recorded as cDNA or gDNA derived from T cells, B-cell-depleted T cells, or PBMCs.

Trimming took 2 bases from V and 2 from J; bases not matched to a gene: 3. CDR1 and CDR2 from the germline V gene are SGHRS and YFSETQ. CDR3 length: 15 amino acids. Patients in Seattle were enrolled during active infection, then followed longitudinally. As processed by the authors: Reference gene primer amplification in the assay estimated nucleated cell counts. The repertoire was sequenced with immunoSEQ multiplex PCR; TCRdb's copy has only in-frame clones and lacks some. D and trimming were read from the DNA, whereas the V and J calls and clone size are those reported in that table. The data contain 250,000 to 400,000 clones, around 90% of them singletons.

Material for sequencing was peripheral blood. The V gene is TRBV5-1, the J gene TRBJ2-5; 10 bases match TRBD2. This clonotype was obtained from a woman aged 25 to 39 with COVID-19, enrolled during active disease. The CDR3 is CASSLVAGGQETQYF. In nucleotides, the CDR3 is TGCGCCAGCAGCTTAGTAGCGGGGGGACAAGAGACCCAGTACTTC.